The rows below give T cell receptor beta chains drawn from one sample of a study of cytomegalovirus exposure and HLA in healthy donors. Libraries were prepared by immunoSEQ multiplex PCR; TCRdb keeps only in-frame clonotypes and omits some of them. This table has about 190,000 clones, around 79% appearing once. Sequences were obtained from PBMCs. The source of these receptors is a woman aged 18-35 years in good health and CMV-seronegative. The CDR3 runs from the conserved cysteine through the conserved F or W. Fields, in order: CDR3 length, V gene, J gene, D gene, clone size, CDR3 protein, CDR3 DNA. The D gene is left open where the match is weak. Size values are once, few and many counts, or a class for expanded clones, and some rows have none.

cdr3_length: 16; v_call: TRBV6-5; j_call: TRBJ2-1; d_call: NA; clone_size: NA; cdr3_aa: CASSYSTGVAYNEQFF; cdr3_nt: TGTGCCAGCAGTTACTCGACGGGTGTGGCCTACAATGAGCAGTTCTTC
cdr3_length: 13; v_call: TRBV5-4; j_call: TRBJ2-5; d_call: NA; clone_size: NA; cdr3_aa: CASSRGGQETQYF; cdr3_nt: TGTGCCAGCAGTCGAGGTGGACAAGAGACCCAGTACTTC
cdr3_length: 18; v_call: TRBV9; j_call: TRBJ2-7; d_call: NA; clone_size: NA; cdr3_aa: CASSVGQGQEPGYYEQYF; cdr3_nt: TGTGCCAGCAGCGTAGGCCAGGGGCAAGAGCCTGGTTACTACGAGCAGTACTTC
cdr3_length: 17; v_call: TRBV7-2; j_call: TRBJ1-1; d_call: TRBD1; clone_size: few; cdr3_aa: CASSFAGTGGQGTEAFF; cdr3_nt: TGTGCCAGCAGCTTTGCCGGGACAGGGGGCCAGGGCACTGAAGCTTTCTTT
cdr3_length: 15; v_call: TRBV2; j_call: TRBJ1-2; d_call: NA; clone_size: NA; cdr3_aa: CASRPTGQPNYGYTF; cdr3_nt: TGTGCCAGCAGACCCACCGGACAACCTAACTATGGCTACACCTTC
cdr3_length: 14; v_call: TRBV5-4; j_call: TRBJ2-7; d_call: NA; clone_size: few; cdr3_aa: CASTFNGGLTEQYF; cdr3_nt: TGTGCCAGCACCTTCAACGGAGGGCTAACCGAGCAGTACTTC
cdr3_length: 16; v_call: TRBV27; j_call: TRBJ1-6; d_call: TRBD1; clone_size: once; cdr3_aa: CASTSMTGIMDSPLHF; cdr3_nt: TGTGCCAGCACCTCGATGACAGGGATTATGGATTCACCCCTCCACTTT
cdr3_length: 16; v_call: TRBV11-2; j_call: TRBJ2-7; d_call: TRBD2; clone_size: once; cdr3_aa: CASSFLGTSGSYEQYF; cdr3_nt: TGTGCCAGCAGCTTTCTCGGGACTAGCGGTTCCTACGAGCAGTACTTC
cdr3_length: 10; v_call: TRBV20-1; j_call: TRBJ2-7; d_call: NA; clone_size: NA; cdr3_aa: CSARSYEQYF; cdr3_nt: TGCAGTGCGAGGTCCTACGAGCAGTACTTC
cdr3_length: 15; v_call: TRBV6-1; j_call: TRBJ1-2; d_call: TRBD1; clone_size: NA; cdr3_aa: CASRIAGTGNYGYTF; cdr3_nt: TGTGCCAGCAGGATAGCCGGGACAGGGAACTATGGCTACACCTTC
cdr3_length: 16; v_call: TRBV5-1; j_call: TRBJ2-3; d_call: TRBD1; clone_size: NA; cdr3_aa: CASSLFVGQGADTQYF; cdr3_nt: TGCGCCAGCAGCTTGTTTGTGGGGCAGGGGGCGGATACGCAGTATTTT
cdr3_length: 13; v_call: TRBV2; j_call: TRBJ2-3; d_call: NA; clone_size: once; cdr3_aa: CASSTGSTDTQYF; cdr3_nt: TGTGCCAGCTCTACCGGGAGCACAGATACGCAGTATTTT
cdr3_length: 15; v_call: TRBV2; j_call: TRBJ2-1; d_call: TRBD2; clone_size: NA; cdr3_aa: CASSPGLAGGNEQFF; cdr3_nt: TGTGCCAGCAGTCCCGGACTAGCGGGAGGCAATGAGCAGTTCTTC
cdr3_length: 12; v_call: TRBV30; j_call: TRBJ1-2; d_call: NA; clone_size: NA; cdr3_aa: CAWSVGGPSGTF; cdr3_nt: TGTGCCTGGAGTGTAGGGGGACCTTCGGGCACCTTC
cdr3_length: 16; v_call: TRBV2; j_call: TRBJ2-7; d_call: NA; clone_size: NA; cdr3_aa: CASSELLQTHSYEQYF; cdr3_nt: TGTGCCAGCAGTGAATTACTACAAACTCACTCCTACGAGCAGTACTTC
cdr3_length: 13; v_call: TRBV27; j_call: TRBJ1-2; d_call: TRBD1; clone_size: few; cdr3_aa: CASSLGQGWGYTF; cdr3_nt: TGTGCCAGCAGTCTGGGACAGGGATGGGGCTACACCTTC
cdr3_length: 17; v_call: TRBV7-9; j_call: TRBJ2-2; d_call: TRBD1; clone_size: once; cdr3_aa: CASSPRFRDSGDGELFF; cdr3_nt: TGTGCCAGCAGCCCACGCTTCCGGGACAGTGGAGACGGGGAGCTGTTTTTT
cdr3_length: 15; v_call: TRBV4-2; j_call: TRBJ2-7; d_call: TRBD2; clone_size: NA; cdr3_aa: CASSQELAGVGEQYF; cdr3_nt: TGTGCCAGCAGCCAAGAGTTAGCGGGAGTTGGAGAGCAGTACTTC
cdr3_length: 16; v_call: TRBV7-9; j_call: TRBJ1-2; d_call: TRBD1; clone_size: NA; cdr3_aa: CASSRLGQGPNYGYTF; cdr3_nt: TGTGCCAGCAGCCGACTCGGACAGGGCCCCAACTATGGCTACACCTTC
cdr3_length: 14; v_call: TRBV10-3; j_call: TRBJ1-1; d_call: NA; clone_size: NA; cdr3_aa: CATLDGQLNTEAFF; cdr3_nt: TGTGCCACCCTGGATGGACAGTTGAACACTGAAGCTTTCTTT
cdr3_length: 15; v_call: TRBV27; j_call: TRBJ2-7; d_call: TRBD1; clone_size: NA; cdr3_aa: CASRPRQGAYYEQYF; cdr3_nt: TGTGCCAGCAGACCCCGACAGGGGGCATACTACGAGCAGTACTTC
cdr3_length: 15; v_call: TRBV6-5; j_call: TRBJ2-1; d_call: NA; clone_size: NA; cdr3_aa: CASSYSSLELNEQFF; cdr3_nt: TGTGCCAGCAGTTACTCTTCCCTCGAACTCAATGAGCAGTTCTTC
cdr3_length: 15; v_call: TRBV19; j_call: TRBJ1-1; d_call: TRBD1; clone_size: NA; cdr3_aa: CASSILGQGATEAFF; cdr3_nt: TGTGCCAGTAGTATACTGGGACAGGGGGCCACTGAAGCTTTCTTT
cdr3_length: 15; v_call: TRBV4-1; j_call: TRBJ1-5; d_call: NA; clone_size: NA; cdr3_aa: CASSQNSGVNQPQHF; cdr3_nt: TGCGCCAGCAGCCAGAATTCAGGGGTGAATCAGCCCCAGCATTTT
cdr3_length: 14; v_call: TRBV7-9; j_call: TRBJ1-6; d_call: NA; clone_size: once; cdr3_aa: CASSRERNNSPLHF; cdr3_nt: TGTGCCAGCAGCCGGGAACGGAATAATTCACCCCTCCACTTT
cdr3_length: 15; v_call: TRBV5-1; j_call: TRBJ1-3; d_call: NA; clone_size: NA; cdr3_aa: CASSLGESSGNTIYF; cdr3_nt: TGCGCCAGCAGCCTCGGGGAAAGCTCTGGAAACACCATATATTTT
cdr3_length: 13; v_call: TRBV28; j_call: TRBJ2-1; d_call: NA; clone_size: NA; cdr3_aa: CASSGDVAVDQFF; cdr3_nt: TGTGCCAGCAGTGGGGACGTAGCGGTAGATCAGTTCTTC
cdr3_length: 15; v_call: TRBV27; j_call: TRBJ2-2; d_call: TRBD1; clone_size: NA; cdr3_aa: CATNRGNAPTGELFF; cdr3_nt: TGTGCCACAAACAGGGGAAACGCCCCGACCGGGGAGCTGTTTTTT
cdr3_length: 15; v_call: TRBV14; j_call: TRBJ2-3; d_call: NA; clone_size: NA; cdr3_aa: CASSQARVTTDTQYF; cdr3_nt: TGTGCCAGCAGCCAGGCCAGGGTAACCACAGATACGCAGTATTTT
cdr3_length: 15; v_call: TRBV6-6; j_call: TRBJ1-1; d_call: NA; clone_size: NA; cdr3_aa: CASLPRTGQNTEAFF; cdr3_nt: TGTGCCAGCCTACCTCGAACAGGGCAGAACACTGAAGCTTTCTTT
cdr3_length: 14; v_call: TRBV5-6; j_call: TRBJ1-3; d_call: NA; clone_size: NA; cdr3_aa: CASSLLGGGNTIYF; cdr3_nt: TGTGCCAGCAGCTTGTTAGGAGGTGGAAACACCATATATTTT
cdr3_length: 12; v_call: TRBV19; j_call: TRBJ2-7; d_call: NA; clone_size: NA; cdr3_aa: CASSESSYEQYF; cdr3_nt: TGTGCCAGTAGTGAGTCCTCCTACGAGCAGTACTTC
cdr3_length: 16; v_call: TRBV27; j_call: TRBJ2-5; d_call: TRBD1; clone_size: few; cdr3_aa: CASSLSWTGRQETQYF; cdr3_nt: TGTGCCAGCAGTTTATCGTGGACAGGGCGCCAAGAGACCCAGTACTTC
cdr3_length: 16; v_call: TRBV2; j_call: TRBJ2-1; d_call: TRBD2; clone_size: NA; cdr3_aa: CASSVGAGPTYNEQFF; cdr3_nt: TGTGCCAGCAGTGTTGGAGCGGGGCCTACTTACAATGAGCAGTTCTTC
cdr3_length: 16; v_call: TRBV6-1; j_call: TRBJ1-3; d_call: NA; clone_size: once; cdr3_aa: CASSDTVGVSGNTIYF; cdr3_nt: TGTGCCAGCAGTGACACAGTAGGCGTCTCTGGAAACACCATATATTTT
cdr3_length: 14; v_call: TRBV9; j_call: TRBJ1-1; d_call: NA; clone_size: NA; cdr3_aa: CASSVAGTNTEAFF; cdr3_nt: TGTGCCAGCAGCGTAGCCGGGACAAACACTGAAGCTTTCTTT
cdr3_length: 16; v_call: TRBV4-3; j_call: TRBJ2-1; d_call: TRBD1; clone_size: few; cdr3_aa: CASSQSAGGELHEQFF; cdr3_nt: TGCGCCAGCAGCCAAAGTGCAGGGGGCGAGTTACATGAGCAGTTCTTC
cdr3_length: 15; v_call: TRBV27; j_call: TRBJ1-1; d_call: NA; clone_size: few; cdr3_aa: CASSFGGGLNTEAFF; cdr3_nt: TGTGCCAGCAGTTTCGGGGGGGGTCTGAACACTGAAGCTTTCTTT
cdr3_length: 12; v_call: TRBV29-1; j_call: TRBJ2-7; d_call: NA; clone_size: NA; cdr3_aa: CSVVAASYEQYF; cdr3_nt: TGCAGCGTTGTAGCGGCTTCCTACGAGCAGTACTTC
cdr3_length: 15; v_call: TRBV5-1; j_call: TRBJ2-7; d_call: TRBD1; clone_size: NA; cdr3_aa: CASSLAGQGLYEQYF; cdr3_nt: TGCGCCAGCAGCTTGGCCGGACAGGGGCTCTACGAGCAGTACTTC
cdr3_length: 13; v_call: TRBV7-3; j_call: TRBJ2-4; d_call: NA; clone_size: few; cdr3_aa: CASSFDQGRTQYF; cdr3_nt: TGTGCCAGCAGCTTCGACCAGGGTCGTACTCAGTACTTC
cdr3_length: 18; v_call: TRBV7-2; j_call: TRBJ2-1; d_call: NA; clone_size: NA; cdr3_aa: CASSLAFMSGRAYNEQFF; cdr3_nt: TGTGCCAGCAGCTTAGCGTTTATGAGCGGGCGGGCCTACAATGAGCAGTTCTTC
cdr3_length: 14; v_call: TRBV11-2; j_call: TRBJ2-7; d_call: TRBD2; clone_size: NA; cdr3_aa: CASTSGERPYEQYF; cdr3_nt: TGTGCCAGTACTAGCGGAGAACGTCCCTACGAGCAGTACTTC
cdr3_length: 14; v_call: TRBV9; j_call: TRBJ2-7; d_call: TRBD1; clone_size: NA; cdr3_aa: CASSFRDSTYEQYF; cdr3_nt: TGTGCCAGCAGCTTCCGGGACAGTACCTACGAGCAGTACTTC
cdr3_length: 16; v_call: TRBV2; j_call: TRBJ2-1; d_call: TRBD2; clone_size: NA; cdr3_aa: CASMRETSGPYNEQFF; cdr3_nt: TGTGCCAGCATGCGAGAGACTAGCGGACCCTACAATGAGCAGTTCTTC
cdr3_length: 14; v_call: TRBV5-1; j_call: TRBJ1-1; d_call: NA; clone_size: NA; cdr3_aa: CASSFRDMNTEAFF; cdr3_nt: TGCGCCAGCAGCTTCAGGGATATGAACACTGAAGCTTTCTTT
cdr3_length: 15; v_call: TRBV9; j_call: TRBJ2-2; d_call: TRBD2; clone_size: NA; cdr3_aa: CASSSSGGNTGELFF; cdr3_nt: TGTGCCAGCAGCTCCAGCGGGGGTAACACCGGGGAGCTGTTTTTT
cdr3_length: 15; v_call: TRBV6-6; j_call: TRBJ2-7; d_call: NA; clone_size: NA; cdr3_aa: CASSYGGEPPYEQYF; cdr3_nt: TGTGCCAGCAGTTACGGGGGCGAACCGCCCTACGAGCAGTACTTC